The rows below give T cell receptor beta chains drawn from one sample of a study of CD8+ T cells in alopecia areata. Clones were sequenced by immunoSEQ multiplex PCR, and TCRdb holds only the in-frame ones, with some missing. In the table there are some 150,000 clones, around half of which are singletons. The sample in question was CD8+ T cells sorted from blood, obtained at week 4, from a patient treated with tofacitinib. The origin of the receptors is a human donor with alopecia areata. The CDR3 runs from the conserved cysteine through the conserved F or W. Each record gives: J gene, D gene, CDR3 length, V gene, clone size, CDR3 DNA, CDR3 protein. The D gene is left open where the match is weak. Size tells how often a clone was seen (once, few, many) or the class of an expanded clone, and some rows leave it out.

J: TRBJ2-7; D: TRBD1; length: 13; V: TRBV5-4; size: NA; DNA: TGTGCCAGCAGCGAAGGGGACAGCTACGAGCAGTACTTC; CDR3: CASSEGDSYEQYF
J: TRBJ2-3; D: TRBD2; length: 13; V: TRBV29-1; size: NA; DNA: TGCAGCGCGGCTAGCGGGATCACAGATACGCAGTATTTT; CDR3: CSAASGITDTQYF
J: TRBJ2-3; D: NA; length: 15; V: TRBV13; size: NA; DNA: TGTGCCAGCAGCCCCCTCGGCATTAGCACAGATACGCAGTATTTT; CDR3: CASSPLGISTDTQYF
J: TRBJ1-2; D: NA; length: 14; V: TRBV27; size: NA; DNA: TGTGCCAGCAGTCGGGACATGGAGAACTATGGCTACACCTTC; CDR3: CASSRDMENYGYTF
J: TRBJ2-7; D: TRBD1; length: 14; V: TRBV5-6; size: NA; DNA: TGTGCCAGCAGCGGCGGACAGGACCCCTACGAGCAGTACTTC; CDR3: CASSGGQDPYEQYF
J: TRBJ2-1; D: NA; length: 14; V: TRBV4-1; size: NA; DNA: TGCGCCAGCAGCCAAGACAAGTACGTCAATGAGCAGTTCTTC; CDR3: CASSQDKYVNEQFF
J: TRBJ1-1; D: NA; length: 14; V: TRBV30; size: NA; DNA: TGTGCCTGGAGTGTATTGCCGATGAACACTGAAGCTTTCTTT; CDR3: CAWSVLPMNTEAFF
J: TRBJ2-2; D: TRBD1; length: 17; V: TRBV18; size: few; DNA: TGTGCCAGCTCACCCCGGGACAGGGGTCCGAACACCGGGGAGCTGTTTTTT; CDR3: CASSPRDRGPNTGELFF
J: TRBJ2-3; D: NA; length: 14; V: TRBV7-8; size: few; DNA: TGTGCCAGCAGCTCAAGCGGCAGCACAGATACGCAGTATTTT; CDR3: CASSSSGSTDTQYF
J: TRBJ2-1; D: TRBD1; length: 15; V: TRBV13; size: few; DNA: TGTGCCAGCAGCTCACCCAACAGGGGGCACGATGAGCAGTTCTTC; CDR3: CASSSPNRGHDEQFF
J: TRBJ2-1; D: TRBD2; length: 15; V: TRBV6-4; size: NA; DNA: TGTGCCAGCAGTTATCTAGCGGGGGGCACCAATGAGCAGTTCTTC; CDR3: CASSYLAGGTNEQFF
J: TRBJ2-7; D: NA; length: 12; V: TRBV29-1; size: few; DNA: TGCAGCGTTGTTGGGACGGCCCACGAGCAGTACTTC; CDR3: CSVVGTAHEQYF
J: TRBJ2-2; D: NA; length: 14; V: TRBV6-5; size: NA; DNA: TGTGCCAGCAGTACCCAGGGAGAACCGAGGGAGCTGTTTTTT; CDR3: CASSTQGEPRELFF
J: TRBJ1-2; D: TRBD1; length: 13; V: TRBV7-8; size: NA; DNA: TGTGCCAGCACCCTGTACCCGCAGGGGGTCTACACCTTC; CDR3: CASTLYPQGVYTF
J: TRBJ1-2; D: NA; length: 15; V: TRBV5-1; size: few; DNA: TGCGCCAGCAGCTTAAGTCAGGGCTCTAACTATGGCTACACCTTC; CDR3: CASSLSQGSNYGYTF
J: TRBJ1-5; D: NA; length: 13; V: TRBV30; size: NA; DNA: TGTGCCTGGAGTCCCCAGGGAGATCAGCCCCAGCATTTT; CDR3: CAWSPQGDQPQHF
J: TRBJ1-1; D: NA; length: 16; V: TRBV7-8; size: NA; DNA: TGTGCCAGCAGCTTAGGCAGGGGCCCGCTGAACACTGAAGCTTTCTTT; CDR3: CASSLGRGPLNTEAFF
J: TRBJ2-7; D: NA; length: 14; V: TRBV9; size: NA; DNA: TGTGCCAGCAGCGTAGAGGACAGTTCCTACGAGCAGTACTTC; CDR3: CASSVEDSSYEQYF
J: TRBJ1-6; D: NA; length: 15; V: TRBV7-3; size: NA; DNA: TGTGCCAGCAGCCACAAGGACCCCAATAATTCACCCCTCCACTTT; CDR3: CASSHKDPNNSPLHF
J: TRBJ1-1; D: NA; length: 13; V: TRBV10-3; size: NA; DNA: TGTGCCTCTCAAGCTGGGGATGACACTGAAGCTTTCTTT; CDR3: CASQAGDDTEAFF
J: TRBJ2-1; D: TRBD2; length: 15; V: TRBV7-2; size: NA; DNA: TGTGCCAGCAGTCTAGGCGGGGGACCTTTGAGTGAGCAGTTCTTC; CDR3: CASSLGGGPLSEQFF
J: TRBJ2-1; D: TRBD2; length: 19; V: TRBV5-1; size: once; DNA: TGCGCCAGCAGCACTCCCAACGCGGGGGGTGAAAGCTCCTACAATGAGCAGTTCTTC; CDR3: CASSTPNAGGESSYNEQFF
J: TRBJ2-7; D: NA; length: 15; V: TRBV27; size: NA; DNA: TGTGCCAGCAGTTTATCGCCGGGACACCTCTACGAGCAGTACTTC; CDR3: CASSLSPGHLYEQYF
J: TRBJ2-2; D: TRBD2; length: 14; V: TRBV19; size: NA; DNA: TGTGCCAGCGGACTAGCGGGGAACACCGGGGAGCTGTTTTTT; CDR3: CASGLAGNTGELFF
J: TRBJ2-7; D: NA; length: 13; V: TRBV6-5; size: few; DNA: TGTGCCAGCAGTTACGGGGGACTCTACGAGCAGTACTTC; CDR3: CASSYGGLYEQYF
J: TRBJ1-4; D: NA; length: 14; V: TRBV4-2; size: many; DNA: TGTGCCAGCAGCCAAGGGATTGAAAATGAAAAACTGTTTTTT; CDR3: CASSQGIENEKLFF
J: TRBJ2-7; D: TRBD1; length: 14; V: TRBV7-2; size: NA; DNA: TGTGCCAGCAGCTTAGAGGAACAGGGGACGAGCAGCCTCTTC; CDR3: CASSLEEQGTSSLF
J: TRBJ2-1; D: NA; length: 14; V: TRBV15; size: few; DNA: TGTGCCACCAGCAGAGACGGGCGGAACAATGAGCAGTTCTTC; CDR3: CATSRDGRNNEQFF
J: TRBJ2-3; D: TRBD2; length: 14; V: TRBV6-5; size: once; DNA: TGTGCCAGCAGTCCTAGCGGGGAAACAGATACGCAGTATTTT; CDR3: CASSPSGETDTQYF
J: TRBJ1-1; D: NA; length: 12; V: TRBV5-6; size: once; DNA: TGTGCCAGCAGCTTGGTTGGCACTGAAGCTTTCTTT; CDR3: CASSLVGTEAFF
J: TRBJ2-5; D: TRBD1; length: 15; V: TRBV23-1; size: NA; DNA: TGCGCCAGCAGTCACCTCAGGGGGTACCAAGAGACCCAGTACTTC; CDR3: CASSHLRGYQETQYF
J: TRBJ2-3; D: NA; length: 13; V: TRBV30; size: NA; DNA: TGTGCCTGGAGTCCGCTAGGCACAGATACGCAGTATTTT; CDR3: CAWSPLGTDTQYF
J: TRBJ2-5; D: NA; length: 13; V: TRBV7-9; size: NA; DNA: TGTGCCAGCAGCCACGACAGCCTAGAGACCCAGTACTTC; CDR3: CASSHDSLETQYF
J: TRBJ1-3; D: NA; length: 14; V: TRBV4-1; size: few; DNA: TGCGCCAGCAGCCAGATCGGAACTGGAAACACCATATATTTT; CDR3: CASSQIGTGNTIYF
J: TRBJ2-1; D: NA; length: 13; V: TRBV2; size: few; DNA: TGTGCCAGCAGGACCTCAGAGGGCTATGAGCAGTTCTTC; CDR3: CASRTSEGYEQFF
J: TRBJ2-7; D: NA; length: 13; V: TRBV7-9; size: NA; DNA: TGTGCCAGCAGCTTAGAAAACGGGTGGGAGCAGTACTTC; CDR3: CASSLENGWEQYF
J: TRBJ2-2; D: TRBD1; length: 17; V: TRBV4-3; size: few; DNA: TGCGCCAGCAGCCCCGCTTCGACAGGGGGGAACACCGGGGAGCTGTTTTTT; CDR3: CASSPASTGGNTGELFF
J: TRBJ1-1; D: NA; length: 15; V: TRBV4-3; size: NA; DNA: TGCGCCAGCAGCCAAGATGAGGGCTCGGGGACTGAAGCTTTCTTT; CDR3: CASSQDEGSGTEAFF
J: TRBJ1-1; D: NA; length: 12; V: TRBV13; size: NA; DNA: TGTGCCAGCAGCACAGGGAGGACTGAAGCTTTCTTT; CDR3: CASSTGRTEAFF
J: TRBJ1-6; D: NA; length: 18; V: TRBV25-1; size: few; DNA: TGTGCCAGCAGTGAAGCCCACCTACAGGGCTGGGATAATTCACCCCTCCACTTT; CDR3: CASSEAHLQGWDNSPLHF
J: TRBJ2-3; D: NA; length: 16; V: TRBV18; size: few; DNA: TGTGCCAGCTCACCAAGGGGGGTGAGTAGCCCCGATACGCAGTATTTT; CDR3: CASSPRGVSSPDTQYF
J: TRBJ1-1; D: NA; length: 15; V: TRBV7-3; size: NA; DNA: TGTGCCAGCAGCGACGCGGGAGCCCCCAATGGTGAAGCTTTCTTT; CDR3: CASSDAGAPNGEAFF
J: TRBJ1-2; D: NA; length: 12; V: TRBV9; size: NA; DNA: TGTGCCAGCAGCGTAGGTGGCTATGGCTACACCTTC; CDR3: CASSVGGYGYTF
J: TRBJ2-7; D: TRBD1; length: 15; V: TRBV18; size: NA; DNA: TGTGCCAGCTCGCCCGGGACAGGGCCTTCCTACGAGCAGTACTTC; CDR3: CASSPGTGPSYEQYF
J: TRBJ1-5; D: TRBD1; length: 17; V: TRBV4-1; size: NA; DNA: TGCGCCAGCAGTCGGACAGGGATGTTAAGGAGCAATCAGCCCCAGCATTTT; CDR3: CASSRTGMLRSNQPQHF
J: TRBJ1-1; D: NA; length: 11; V: TRBV5-6; size: few; DNA: TGTGCCAGCAGCTTGGGACAGGAAGCTTTCTTT; CDR3: CASSLGQEAFF
J: TRBJ2-1; D: NA; length: 11; V: TRBV30; size: NA; DNA: TGTGCCTGGAGTGTGGGGAATGAGCAGTTCTTC; CDR3: CAWSVGNEQFF
J: TRBJ2-7; D: NA; length: 13; V: TRBV27; size: once; DNA: TGTGCCAGCAGTTTAGGGACCTCCTACGAGCAGTACTTC; CDR3: CASSLGTSYEQYF
J: TRBJ2-3; D: TRBD2; length: 17; V: TRBV11-2; size: few; DNA: TGTGCCAGCAGCGGGGAGCAGGGAGGGCCTAGCACAGATACGCAGTATTTT; CDR3: CASSGEQGGPSTDTQYF
J: TRBJ2-5; D: NA; length: 13; V: TRBV10-3; size: NA; DNA: TGTGCCATCAGTGACAGGGCTGAGGAGACCCAGTACTTC; CDR3: CAISDRAEETQYF
J: TRBJ1-5; D: NA; length: 14; V: TRBV2; size: NA; DNA: TGTGCCAGCATTGAAGATCTTAGCAATCAGCCCCAGCATTTT; CDR3: CASIEDLSNQPQHF
J: TRBJ2-1; D: NA; length: 13; V: TRBV9; size: NA; DNA: TGTGCCAGCAGCGTTTCCGGACAGAATGAGCAGTTCTTC; CDR3: CASSVSGQNEQFF
J: TRBJ2-5; D: NA; length: 13; V: TRBV13; size: NA; DNA: TGTGCCAGCAGCGCGGGACCTCAAGAGACCCAGTACTTC; CDR3: CASSAGPQETQYF
J: TRBJ2-7; D: TRBD2; length: 14; V: TRBV6-5; size: NA; DNA: TGTGCATCCAGCCCCCTAGGAAGGGGAGGGGAGCAGTACTTC; CDR3: CASSPLGRGGEQYF
J: TRBJ1-1; D: NA; length: 13; V: TRBV7-9; size: few; DNA: TGTGCCAGCAGCTTAGTGGGGAACACTGAAGCTTTCTTT; CDR3: CASSLVGNTEAFF
J: TRBJ2-7; D: NA; length: 12; V: TRBV7-9; size: NA; DNA: TGTGCCAGCAGCTCTGATAGGTACGAGCAGTACTTC; CDR3: CASSSDRYEQYF
J: TRBJ1-2; D: NA; length: 14; V: TRBV10-3; size: many; DNA: TGTGCCATCAACTTCGGGGACAAGGTGCATGGCTACACCTTC; CDR3: CAINFGDKVHGYTF
J: TRBJ2-6; D: NA; length: 19; V: TRBV30; size: NA; DNA: TGTGCCTGGAGTGGTGTAGGTCGGGACATCGACTCTGGGGCCAACGTCCTGACTTTC; CDR3: CAWSGVGRDIDSGANVLTF
J: TRBJ1-1; D: NA; length: 11; V: TRBV29-1; size: NA; DNA: TGCAGCGTTGAGACCATTCGTGGGGCTTTCTTT; CDR3: CSVETIRGAFF